This entry features one T cell receptor (beta chain) sequence. Random hexamers primed reverse transcription of roughly 0.5 to 1 ug RNA. immunoSEQ multiplex PCR amplified TCR beta CDR3 across 54 Vbeta, 13 Jbeta. TCRdb re-derived calls from the immunoSEQ multiplex PCR reads in MiXCR, one entry per CDR3 protein. The sample lists about 76,000 distinct CDR3 sequences, 80% to 95% seen once, with around 0.45% in the top ten. This CDR3 contains 15 residues. J gave up 5 bases and V 6 bases, and 8 bases lay outside the gene matches. The data derive from a study of CD8 T cells in Susac syndrome. This sequence originates from a human donor with Susac syndrome. The chain links TRBV12-3 or TRBV12-4 to TRBJ2-2; 8 positions agree with TRBD1. Input material: CD8+ T cells from PBMCs. This CDR3 reads CASRPTGGSTGELFF. The CDR3 DNA follows: TGTGCCAGCAGGCCCACAGGGGGTTCGACCGGGGAGCTGTTTTTT.